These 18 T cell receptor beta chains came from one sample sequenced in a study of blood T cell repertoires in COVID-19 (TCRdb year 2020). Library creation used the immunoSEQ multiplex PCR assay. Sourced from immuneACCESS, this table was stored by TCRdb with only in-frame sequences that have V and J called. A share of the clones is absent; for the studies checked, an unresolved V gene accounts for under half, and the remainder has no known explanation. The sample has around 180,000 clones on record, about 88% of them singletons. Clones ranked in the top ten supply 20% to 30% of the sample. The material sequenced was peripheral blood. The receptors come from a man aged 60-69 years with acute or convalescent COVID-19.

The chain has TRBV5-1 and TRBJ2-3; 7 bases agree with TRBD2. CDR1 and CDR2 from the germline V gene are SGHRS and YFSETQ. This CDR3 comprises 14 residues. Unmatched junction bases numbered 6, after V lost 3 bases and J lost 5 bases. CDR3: CASSSGPSGDTQYF. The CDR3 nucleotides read TGCGCCAGCAGCTCGGGCCCTAGCGGAGATACGCAGTATTTT.

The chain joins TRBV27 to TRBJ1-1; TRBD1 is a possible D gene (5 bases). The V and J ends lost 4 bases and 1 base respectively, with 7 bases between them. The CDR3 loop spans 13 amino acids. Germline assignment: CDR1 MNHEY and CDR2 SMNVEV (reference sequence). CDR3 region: CASSWTSNTEAFF. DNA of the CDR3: TGTGCCAGCAGTTGGACATCGAACACTGAAGCTTTCTTT.

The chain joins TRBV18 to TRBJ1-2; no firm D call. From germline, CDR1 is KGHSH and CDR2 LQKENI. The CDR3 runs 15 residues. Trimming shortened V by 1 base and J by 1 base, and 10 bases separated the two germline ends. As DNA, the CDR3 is TGTGCCAGCTCACCACTCCCACAGAATAACTATGGCTACACCTTC. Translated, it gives CASSPLPQNNYGYTF.

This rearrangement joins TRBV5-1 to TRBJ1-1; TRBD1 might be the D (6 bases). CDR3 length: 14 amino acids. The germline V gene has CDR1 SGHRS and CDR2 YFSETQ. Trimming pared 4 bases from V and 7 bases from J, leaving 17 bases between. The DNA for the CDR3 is TGCGCCAGCAGCGGGGGGGCAGAGGGGAATGAAGCTTTCTTT. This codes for CASSGGAEGNEAFF.

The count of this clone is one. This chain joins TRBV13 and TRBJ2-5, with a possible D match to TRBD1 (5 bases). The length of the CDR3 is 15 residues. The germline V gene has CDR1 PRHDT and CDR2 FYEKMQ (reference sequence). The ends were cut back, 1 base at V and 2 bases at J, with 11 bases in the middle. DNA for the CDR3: TGTGCCAGCAGCTTAGTAGGGGAAGGGCAAGAGACCCAGTACTTC. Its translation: CASSLVGEGQETQYF.

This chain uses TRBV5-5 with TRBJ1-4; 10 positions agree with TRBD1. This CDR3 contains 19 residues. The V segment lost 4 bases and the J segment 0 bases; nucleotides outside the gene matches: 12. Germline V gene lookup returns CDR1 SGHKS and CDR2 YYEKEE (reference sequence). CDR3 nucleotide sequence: TGTGCCAGCAGCAGGGGACAGGGGTCGGGATTTGCAACTAATGAAAAACTGTTTTTT. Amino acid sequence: CASSRGQGSGFATNEKLFF.

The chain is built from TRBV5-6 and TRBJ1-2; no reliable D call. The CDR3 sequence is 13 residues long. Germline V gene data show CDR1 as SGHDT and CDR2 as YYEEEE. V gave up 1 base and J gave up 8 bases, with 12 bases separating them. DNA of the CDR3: TGTGCCAGCAGCTTGCGCCCGGGGAGAGGCTACACCTTC. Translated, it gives CASSLRPGRGYTF.

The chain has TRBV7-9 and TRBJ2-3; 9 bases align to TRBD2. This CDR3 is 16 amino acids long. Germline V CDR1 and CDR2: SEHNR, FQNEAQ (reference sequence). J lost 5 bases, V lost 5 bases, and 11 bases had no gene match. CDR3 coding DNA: TGTGCCAGCAGCCCTAGGGCGGGGGGGCCCGGAGATACGCAGTATTTT. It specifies CASSPRAGGPGDTQYF.

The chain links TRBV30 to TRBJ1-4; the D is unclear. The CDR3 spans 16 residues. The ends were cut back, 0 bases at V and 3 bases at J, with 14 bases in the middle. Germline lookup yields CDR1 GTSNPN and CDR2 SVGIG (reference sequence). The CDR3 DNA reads TGTGCCTGGAGTGTACAAGGACTAATGGCTAATGAAAAACTGTTTTTT. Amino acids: CAWSVQGLMANEKLFF.

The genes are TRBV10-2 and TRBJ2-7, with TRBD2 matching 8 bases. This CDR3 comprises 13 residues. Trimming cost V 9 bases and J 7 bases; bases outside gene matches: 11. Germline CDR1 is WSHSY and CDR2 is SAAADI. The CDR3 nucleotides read TGCGCCAGGGGGGGACTAGGCCCCTGGGAGCAGTACGTC. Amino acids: CARGGLGPWEQYV.

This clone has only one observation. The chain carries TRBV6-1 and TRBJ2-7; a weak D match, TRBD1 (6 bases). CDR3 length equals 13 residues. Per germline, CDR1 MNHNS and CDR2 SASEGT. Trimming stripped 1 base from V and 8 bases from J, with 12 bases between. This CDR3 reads CASSEGAGVKQYV. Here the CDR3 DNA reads TGTGCCAGCAGTGAAGGGGCAGGGGTAAAGCAGTACGTC.

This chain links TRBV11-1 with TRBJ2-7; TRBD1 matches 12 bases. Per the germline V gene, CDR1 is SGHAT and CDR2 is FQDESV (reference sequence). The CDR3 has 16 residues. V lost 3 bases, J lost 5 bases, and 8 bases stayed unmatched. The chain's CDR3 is CASSLTGTGGLDEQYV. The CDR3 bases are TGTGCCAGCAGCTTGACCGGGACAGGGGGCCTCGACGAGCAGTACGTC.

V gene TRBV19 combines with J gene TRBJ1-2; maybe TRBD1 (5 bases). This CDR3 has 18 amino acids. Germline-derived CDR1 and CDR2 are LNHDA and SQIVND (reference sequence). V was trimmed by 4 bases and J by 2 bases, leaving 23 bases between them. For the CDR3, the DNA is TGTGCCAGTAGTACGGGACCCCGCGGGGCAGGGTCGAACTATGGCTACACCTTC. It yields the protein CASSTGPRGAGSNYGYTF.

This CDR3 reads CASSLQGGTNEKLFF. Written as DNA, the CDR3 is TGTGCCAGCAGTTTGCAGGGAGGAACTAATGAAAAACTGTTTTTT. The gene calls are TRBV28 and TRBJ1-4; D is perhaps TRBD1 (5 bases). CDR1 MDHEN and CDR2 SYDVKM come from the germline V gene. The length of the CDR3 is 15 residues. Trimming stripped 3 bases from V and 1 base from J, with 9 bases between. Full variable domain (missing parts from reference TRBV28 and TRBJ1-4): DVKVTQSSRYLVKRTGEKVFLECVQDMDHENMFWYRQDPGLGLRLIYFSYDVKMKEKGDIPEGYSVSREKKERFSLILESASTNQTSMYLCASSLQGGTNEKLFFGSGTQLSVL.

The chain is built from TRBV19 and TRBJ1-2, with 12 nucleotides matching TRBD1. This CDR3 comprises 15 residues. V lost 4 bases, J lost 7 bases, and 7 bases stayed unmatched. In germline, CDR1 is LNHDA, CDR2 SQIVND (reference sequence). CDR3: CASSTPGTGGTGYTF. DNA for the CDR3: TGTGCCAGTAGTACCCCCGGGACAGGGGGCACTGGCTACACCTTC. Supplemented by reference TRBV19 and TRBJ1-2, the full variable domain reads DGGITQSPKYLFRKEGQNVTLSCEQNLNHDAMYWYRQDPGQGLRLIYYSQIVNDFQKGDIAEGYSVSREKKESFPLTVTSAQKNPTAFYLCASSTPGTGGTGYTFGSGTRLTVV.

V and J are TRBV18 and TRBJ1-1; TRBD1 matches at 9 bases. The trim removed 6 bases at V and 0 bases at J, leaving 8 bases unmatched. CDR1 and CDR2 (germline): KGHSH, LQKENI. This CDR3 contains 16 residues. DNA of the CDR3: TGTGCCAGCTCTATTGGGACAGGGACCTTGAACACTGAAGCTTTCTTT. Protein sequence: CASSIGTGTLNTEAFF. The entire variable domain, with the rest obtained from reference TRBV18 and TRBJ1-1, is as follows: NAGVMQNPRHLVRRRGQEARLRCSPMKGHSHVYWYRQLPEEGLKFMVYLQKENIIDESGMPKERFSAEFPKEGPSILRIQQVVRGDSAAYFCASSIGTGTLNTEAFFGQGTRLTVV.

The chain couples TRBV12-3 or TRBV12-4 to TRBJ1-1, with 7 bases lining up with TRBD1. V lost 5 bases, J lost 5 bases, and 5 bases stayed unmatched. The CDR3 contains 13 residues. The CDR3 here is CASSADRVTEAFF. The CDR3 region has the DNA TGTGCCAGCAGTGCCGACAGGGTAACTGAAGCTTTCTTT.

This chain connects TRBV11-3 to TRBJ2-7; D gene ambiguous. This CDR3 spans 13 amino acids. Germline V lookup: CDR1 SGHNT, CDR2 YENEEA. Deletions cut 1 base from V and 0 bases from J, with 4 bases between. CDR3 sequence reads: CASSLASSYEQYF. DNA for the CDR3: TGTGCCAGCAGCTTAGCCAGCTCCTACGAGCAGTACTTC.